This T cell receptor beta chain emerged from a study of OX40 agonist ivuxolimab in advanced cancers. Whole-study context: Patients' therapy was ivuxolimab, an antibody that acts as an agonist of OX40 (CD134). Males comprised 82.7% of the group, whose mean age was approximately 60 years (range roughly 20 to 85). Intravenous ivuxolimab at 0.01 to 10 mg/kg was given to patients every 2 weeks.

General study points: Some nonresponders likewise displayed low normalized T-cell clonal expansion.

About this clone itself: Its cognate antigen is unknown.

The protocol was immunoSEQ multiplex PCR, while the TCRdb copy is restricted to in-frame clones and leaves out a portion. The data contain fewer than 75,000 clones, about nine tenths of them seen just once; the ten biggest clones take up 2.5% to 3%. There are 16 residues in the CDR3. J was trimmed by 4 bases and V by 6 bases; bases with no gene match: 12. The germline CDR1 and CDR2 sequences are SNHLY and FYNNEI. The chain links TRBV2 to TRBJ2-7; TRBD2 agrees at 10 bases. This TCR was sampled from an adult with an advanced solid tumor such as melanoma, head and neck, liver or kidney cancer. Material: CD4+ or CD8+ T cells sorted from blood, obtained in a trial of the OX40 agonist ivuxolimab. CDR3 in amino acids: CASSAGLAVTIYEQYF. In nucleotides, the CDR3 is TGTGCCAGCAGCGCTGGACTAGCGGTAACCATTTACGAGCAGTACTTC.